The 10 T cell receptor beta chains given below trace back to one sample, sequenced in a study of control samples from healthy donors and cancer patients. Method: immunoSEQ multiplex PCR; TCRdb's copy keeps in-frame clones and lacks some. This table has around 90,000 clones, around 85% appearing once. Sequenced input: blood. The origin of the receptors is a woman in her 40s in good health.

The V call is TRBV6-5, the J call TRBJ1-2; D not certain. Germline lookup yields CDR1 MNHEY and CDR2 SVGAGI. V was cut by 5 bases and J by 1 base, with 11 bases left in between. The CDR3 has 14 amino acids. The CDR3 loop reads CASSMDGNNYGYTF. The DNA of the CDR3 is TGTGCCAGCAGTATGGACGGTAATAACTATGGCTACACCTTC.

This chain links TRBV6-2 or TRBV6-3 with TRBJ1-1; D unresolved. The CDR3 is made up of 16 amino acids. Germline V gene data show CDR1 as MNHEY and CDR2 as SVGEGT. V was cut by 5 bases and J by 3 bases, with 19 bases left in between. CDR3 sequence reads: CASSKSPWKSDTEAFF. CDR3 DNA: TGTGCCAGCAGTAAATCTCCTTGGAAGTCCGACACTGAAGCTTTCTTT.

As concerns this clone: Other DNA sequences in this sample translate to the same CDR3. This chain connects TRBV3-1 (or the pseudogene TRBV3-2) to TRBJ1-3; D not certain. Germline V gene lookup returns CDR1 LGHDT and CDR2 YNNKEL (reference sequence). The length of the CDR3 is 15 residues. V dropped 0 bases and J dropped 0 bases, with 6 bases sitting between them. The CDR3 DNA follows: TGTGCCAGCAGCCAAGAGGGGAGCTCTGGAAACACCATATATTTT. Protein product: CASSQEGSSGNTIYF.

V usage is TRBV6-5 and J usage is TRBJ2-6, with D perhaps matching TRBD2 (6 bases). Germline V CDR1 and CDR2: MNHEY, SVGAGI. V shed 2 bases and J shed 4 bases, with 12 bases lying between them. CDR3 size: 16 residues. In nucleotides, the CDR3 is TGTGCCAGCAGTTACGGGGCGGGGACCGGGGCCAACGTCCTGACTTTC. Amino acids: CASSYGAGTGANVLTF.

This chain joins TRBV6-6 and TRBJ1-2; D ambiguous. The CDR3 has 15 residues. With 6 bases removed from V and 3 bases from J, the gap between germline ends came to 17 bases. Germline loops: CDR1 MNHNY, CDR2 SVGAGI (reference sequence). CDR3 protein: CASSRHGYRDYGYTF. CDR3 bases: TGTGCCAGCAGCCGACATGGGTATCGCGACTATGGCTACACCTTC.

The sample holds one count of this clone. The J gene is TRBJ1-1, the V gene TRBV7-9; weak D call: TRBD1 (5 bases). Between the trimmed V and J ends, which lost 5 bases and 3 bases, there was a span of 16 bases. The CDR3 is 15 amino acids. Germline CDR1 reads SEHNR; CDR2 reads FQNEAQ (reference sequence). The CDR3 sequence is CASSPERGSDTEAFF. The CDR3 DNA follows: TGTGCCAGCAGCCCGGAGAGGGGTTCTGACACTGAAGCTTTCTTT.

The V gene is TRBV10-3, the J gene TRBJ2-6; 7 positions agree with TRBD1. This CDR3 contains 15 residues. CDR1 is ENHRY, CDR2 SYGVKD, per germline. The junction had 5 bases not matched to a gene; V was cut back by 0 bases and J by 9 bases. The CDR3 region is CAISESPGQFNVLTF. The CDR3 DNA reads TGTGCCATCAGTGAGTCACCGGGACAGTTCAACGTCCTGACTTTC.

CDR3 DNA sequence: TGTGCCAGCTCACCAGCAGGGGGCATGGAGCTGTTTTTT. Its protein product is CASSPAGGMELFF. The chain links TRBV18 to TRBJ2-2, with TRBD1 matching 8 bases. After removal of 2 bases from V and 10 bases from J, the junction contained 3 bases not matched to a gene. CDR1 is KGHSH, CDR2 LQKENI, per germline. The CDR3 is made up of 13 amino acids.

In the case of this clone: Within the sample, other DNA sequences also encode this same CDR3. The chain combines TRBV18 with TRBJ1-5; D might be TRBD1 (5 bases). Per germline, CDR1 KGHSH and CDR2 LQKENI. The CDR3 runs to 13 residues. The germline V and J ends were trimmed by 3 bases and 4 bases, with 7 bases remaining between them. The CDR3 DNA sequence: TGTGCCAGCTCACCGGGGCAGAATCAGCCCCAGCATTTT. The encoded protein is CASSPGQNQPQHF.

This rearrangement joins TRBV27 to TRBJ1-6; 8 nucleotides agree with TRBD1. The CDR3 covers 15 residues. V dropped 3 bases and J dropped 9; count of bases not matched to a gene: 7. Looked up from germline, CDR1 is MNHEY and CDR2 is SMNVEV (reference sequence). The CDR3: CASSLWTGSSSPLHF. In DNA, the CDR3 is TGTGCCAGCAGTTTGTGGACAGGGTCAAGTTCACCCCTCCACTTT.